These 4 T cell receptor beta chains share one sample of origin, sequenced in a study of spatial heterogeneity in lung cancer. The time point here: blood at routine non-recurrence follow-up after resection. TCRdb used MiXCR to reprocess the 5' RACE reads, holding one entry per CDR3 protein. The data show 17,000 or so distinct CDR3 sequences, with approximately 11% seen just once and 36% held by the top ten. Source: PBMCs, taken at follow-up. The source of these receptors is a female donor with early-stage non-small cell lung cancer.

This clonotype was counted once. This chain connects TRBV24-1 to TRBJ2-1, with D perhaps being TRBD1 or TRBD2 (6 bases each). The V end lost 3 bases, the J end lost 0 bases, and 20 bases lay between the germline ends. The CDR3 is 19 amino acids. Germline CDR1 reads KGHDR; CDR2 reads SFDVKD. The CDR3 coding sequence is TGTGCCACCAGTGATCCCTCGGGGGCAGAAATTAGCTCCTACAATGAGCAGTTCTTC. Protein product: CATSDPSGAEISSYNEQFF.

This clonotype was counted ten times or more. V usage is TRBV9 and J usage is TRBJ1-5, with D tentatively TRBD1 (6 bases). With 7 bases removed from V and 10 bases from J, the gap between germline ends came to 15 bases. Germline values: CDR1 SGDLS, CDR2 YYNGEE. There are 12 residues in the CDR3. CDR3 sequence (DNA): TGTGCCAGCCCCTCCAGGGGAAGACCCCAGCATTTT. Protein product: CASPSRGRPQHF.

This clonotype was detected many times. This chain links TRBV5-5 with TRBJ2-1; tentative D call: TRBD2 (6 bases). CDR1 and CDR2 (germline): SGHKS, YYEKEE (reference sequence). The CDR3 length is 19 residues. Trimming took off 0 bases at V and 5 bases at J, with 24 bases between the two ends. The chain's CDR3 is CASSLAGVSGPSEDNEQFF. CDR3 coding DNA: TGTGCCAGCAGCTTGGCTGGGGTTAGCGGCCCCTCAGAGGACAATGAGCAGTTCTTC.

This clonotype was seen repeatedly, ten times or more. J is TRBJ2-5 and V is TRBV18; D remains ambiguous. V was shortened by 3 bases and J by 3 bases, with 14 bases between the two germline ends. Per germline, CDR1 KGHSH and CDR2 LQKENI. The CDR3 spans 15 residues. CDR3: CASSPQETAKETQYF. In DNA, the CDR3 is TGTGCCAGCTCACCCCAGGAGACTGCGAAAGAGACCCAGTACTTC.